The clone carrying this TCR beta chain has a single count. Its specificity is unknown. TCRdb keeps only in-frame clones here, not all; method: immunoSEQ multiplex PCR. Among roughly 60,000 clones listed, nearly 85% were seen once. Sampling times: baseline, cycle 4 day 1, cycle 7 day 1. The data originate from a study of OX40 agonist ivuxolimab in advanced cancers. Overall study: Melanoma, hepatocellular carcinoma, head and neck or renal cell cancer occurred in dose-escalation patients. General study points: With doses of 0.1 to 3.0 mg/kg, CD4+ and CD8+ blood T cells had undergone clonal expansion by week 6. It was also the case that some nonresponders had low normalized T-cell clonal expansion.

The CDR3 is 17 residues long. Per the germline V gene, CDR1 is SGHRS and CDR2 is YFSETQ. The junction had 12 bases not matched to a gene; V was cut back by 0 bases and J by 7 bases. The material sequenced was CD4+ or CD8+ T cells sorted from blood, taken in a trial of the OX40 agonist ivuxolimab. This receptor was obtained from an adult with an advanced solid tumor such as melanoma, head and neck, liver or kidney cancer. The chain has TRBV5-1 and TRBJ1-4; TRBD1 matches at 7 bases. CDR3 region: CASSLGQGRGLSEKLFF. For the CDR3, the DNA is TGCGCCAGCAGCTTGGGACAGGGACGGGGGCTTAGTGAAAAACTGTTTTTT.